This TCR beta chain was profiled in a study of blood T cell repertoires in COVID-19. Study-wide context: Samples came from the United States, Italy and Spain, spanning acute and convalescent COVID-19. PBMCs, B-cell-depleted T cells, or T cells provided the cDNA or gDNA that made up the material.

Authors' data handling: How many nucleated cells were present was estimated from reference gene primer amplification. Assay used: immunoSEQ multiplex PCR; TCRdb lists only in-frame clones, some missing. Clone size and the V and J calls come from that table; the DNA yielded D and trimming. The table shows 85,000 to 110,000 clones, with 80% to 90% occurring only once. Germline V gives CDR1 SGHAT, CDR2 FQNNGV. There are 14 residues in the CDR3. V was shortened by 5 bases and J by 5 bases, with 12 bases between the two germline ends. The TCR sequence derives from a human donor in a cohort sampled during active COVID-19. The sample taken for sequencing was peripheral blood. The rearrangement uses TRBV11-2 and TRBJ2-2; D is unclear. The CDR3 here is CASSPETSTGELFF. In DNA, the CDR3 is TGTGCCAGCAGCCCGGAGACGAGTACCGGGGAGCTGTTTTTT. Full variable domain (remainder filled in from reference TRBV11-2 and TRBJ2-2): EAGVAQSPRYKIIEKRQSVAFWCNPISGHATLYWYQQILGQGPKLLIQFQNNGVVDDSQLPKDRFSAERLKGVDSTLKIQPAKLEDSAVYLCASSPETSTGELFFGEGSRLTVL.